Included here is one T cell receptor beta chain sequence, with context. Its target is unknown. Reverse transcribing all isolated RNA meant expressed TCRB transcripts were sequenced. Naive, central memory and regulatory T cell samples yielded about 4 million reads on average. Profiled with immunoSEQ multiplex PCR; TCRdb holds only in-frame clones, not every one. The repertoire includes hundreds of thousands of clones, over 65% of them detected once, and around 0.057% sits in the top ten. The data belong to a study of beta chain features in type 1 diabetes. About the study: Sorted cells from all samples, numbering about 98 million, were examined. Findings and caveats of the study: Reads derived from cDNA could over-represent cells showing high TCR expression.

The CDR3 is made up of 15 amino acids. The V and J ends lost 4 bases and 4 bases respectively, with 17 bases between them. The germline V gene has CDR1 SGHNT and CDR2 YYREEE (reference sequence). The chain is built from TRBV5-4 and TRBJ2-5; D might be TRBD1 (6 bases). This receptor was taken from a young man in good health. The sample consisted of naive CD4+ T cells from blood. The chain's CDR3 is CASSRQTGSRETQYF. CDR3 sequence (DNA): TGTGCCAGCAGCCGGCAAACAGGGAGCAGAGAGACCCAGTACTTC.